This TCR beta chain was identified during a study of molecular identifiers for immune sequencing clone quantification. Study results and limitations: Clonotypes topping 20 RNA copies carried over 99% of effector molecules but under 1% of naive ones.

This clonotype was seen a handful of times. The antigen is unknown. Looked up from germline, CDR1 is MNHEY and CDR2 is SVGAGI. Trimming removed 5 bases at V and 2 bases at J, with 7 bases between. CDR3 length equals 14 residues. One entry per CDR3 protein, called by TCRdb with MiXCR from the PCR reads. There are roughly 320,000 distinct CDR3 sequences in the sample; roughly 24% occur only once, and around 0.7% lies in the top ten. The J gene is TRBJ2-6, the V gene TRBV6-5; D is ambiguous. Sequences were obtained from naive CD8+ T cells from blood, with Jurkat cell RNA spiked in. The subset here: FACS-sorted CD8+CD4-CCR7+CD45RA+ naive T cells. The sequence came from a human donor in good health. Some libraries in this study had Jurkat cell RNA spiked in. The CDR3 reads CASSMVPGANVLTF. Written as DNA, the CDR3 is TGTGCCAGCAGTATGGTACCTGGGGCCAACGTCCTGACTTTC.